Presented here are 18 T cell receptor beta chains from one specimen sequenced in a study of response to subunit inactivated influenza vaccine. From the RT-PCR reads, TCRdb called clonotypes with MiXCR, one entry per CDR3 protein. Of 800,000 or so distinct CDR3 sequences in the sample, 21% are singletons; the top ten hold more than 8.5%. This specimen consisted of PBMCs from blood, obtained roughly 5 days after vaccination. The receptor source for this set is a man aged 45 to 65 who received an inactivated influenza vaccine.

This clonotype was detected a few times. CDR3 region: CASRMTSVHEQYF. As DNA, the CDR3 is TGTGCCAGCAGGATGACTAGCGTGCACGAGCAGTACTTC. The rearrangement links TRBV12-3 or TRBV12-4 to TRBJ2-7; 8 nucleotides match TRBD2. J lost 5 bases, V lost 6 bases, and 6 bases had no gene match. This CDR3 is 13 amino acids long.

This clonotype was seen at least ten times. This chain links TRBV12-3 or TRBV12-4 with TRBJ2-1; D gene ambiguous. The CDR3 loop spans 12 amino acids. V lost 1 base and J 9 bases, leaving 7 bases between the germline ends. Here the CDR3 DNA reads TGTGCCAGCAGTTTAGGCGCAACTGAGCAGTTCTTC. Translation gives CASSLGATEQFF.

The chain carries TRBV7-2 and TRBJ1-1; D is ambiguous. The CDR3 consists of 13 residues. V was pared by 7 bases and J by 2 bases, with 11 bases between. The germline gives CDR1 SGHTA, CDR2 FQGNSA. The CDR3 sequence is CASMADSNTEAFF. CDR3 nucleotides: TGTGCCAGCATGGCAGACTCTAACACTGAAGCTTTCTTT.

V gene TRBV12-3 or TRBV12-4 combines with J gene TRBJ2-2; D is uncertain. V was trimmed by 3 bases and J by 8 bases, leaving 10 bases between them. This CDR3 is built from 13 residues. In DNA, the CDR3 is TGTGCCAGCAGTTTCGTGGCCTCTGGGGAGCTGTTTTTT. This gives the protein CASSFVASGELFF.

The chain couples TRBV6-5 to TRBJ2-6; tentative D call: TRBD2 (6 bases). Germline loops: CDR1 MNHEY, CDR2 SVGAGI. The CDR3 is made up of 17 amino acids. The V end was cut by 2 bases, the J end by 0 bases, with 11 bases between. The CDR3 nucleotides are TGTGCCAGCAGTTACCGGGGGAGGCGCTCTGGGGCCAACGTCCTGACTTTC. This gives the protein CASSYRGRRSGANVLTF.

This clonotype was picked up a small number of times. The genes are TRBV24-1 and TRBJ2-1; TRBD2 might be the D (6 bases). Trimming took off 3 bases at V and 4 bases at J, with 15 bases between the two ends. The CDR3 is made up of 16 amino acids. In germline, CDR1 is KGHDR, CDR2 SFDVKD. CDR3 region: CATSDNLLAGYNEQFF. The CDR3 DNA reads as TGTGCCACCAGTGATAACTTATTGGCGGGGTACAATGAGCAGTTCTTC.

This clonotype was seen a few times. The J gene is TRBJ2-3, the V gene TRBV20-1; 10 bases align to TRBD2. V was pared by 3 bases and J by 4 bases, with 4 bases of the junction left unmatched. This CDR3 is 14 amino acids long. The germline V gene has CDR1 DFQATT and CDR2 SNEGSKA (reference sequence). DNA for the CDR3: TGCAGTGCTAGCCGAGCGGGAGGGCCAGATACGCAGTATTTT. It is translated as CSASRAGGPDTQYF.

This chain joins TRBV7-9 and TRBJ2-3; D is possibly TRBD2 (5 bases). Looked up from germline, CDR1 is SEHNR and CDR2 is FQNEAQ (reference sequence). Trimming took 1 base from V and 1 from J, leaving 9 bases between them. CDR3 size: 15 residues. The DNA for the CDR3 is TGTGCCAGCAGCTTAGGGACTTACGGCACAGATACGCAGTATTTT. The encoded protein is CASSLGTYGTDTQYF.

Here the CDR3 reads CASSDHRLLSGANVLTF. The CDR3 nucleotides read TGTGCCAGCAGCGACCACAGGCTACTCTCGGGGGCCAACGTCCTGACTTTC. The gene calls are TRBV9 and TRBJ2-6, with a tentative D call TRBD1 (5 bases). The CDR3 consists of 17 residues. Per the germline V gene, CDR1 is SGDLS and CDR2 is YYNGEE. V shed 3 bases and J shed 4 bases, with 17 bases lying between them.

V and J are TRBV15 and TRBJ2-7, with unresolved D. V was shortened by 8 bases and J by 7 bases, with 15 bases between the two germline ends. There are 12 residues in the CDR3. Germline CDR1 LNHNV, CDR2 YYDKDF (reference sequence). The DNA of the CDR3 is TGTGCCACCGGTACTGGGGATTGGGAGCAGTACTTC. Translated, it gives CATGTGDWEQYF.

This clonotype has just a few counts. This chain joins TRBV2 and TRBJ2-7; 8 nucleotides match TRBD1. Germline CDR1 SNHLY, CDR2 FYNNEI. CDR3 size: 13 residues. With 7 bases clipped from V and 6 bases from J, the junction kept 8 bases outside the gene matches. The CDR3 spells CASNGQGRVEQYF. For the CDR3, the DNA is TGTGCCAGCAATGGACAGGGTAGGGTCGAGCAGTACTTC. The full variable domain, rest sourced from reference TRBV2 and TRBJ2-7, is EPEVTQTPSHQVTQMGQEVILRCVPISNHLYFYWYRQILGQKVEFLVSFYNNEISEKSEIFDDQFSVERPDGSNFTLKIRSTKLEDSAMYFCASNGQGRVEQYFGPGTRLTVT.

Only a few counts were recorded for this clonotype. This chain joins TRBV5-1 and TRBJ1-1, with TRBD1 as a possible D gene (5 bases). The ends were cut back, 4 bases at V and 1 base at J, with 14 bases in the middle. Per germline, CDR1 SGHRS and CDR2 YFSETQ. This CDR3 has 15 residues. CDR3 nucleotides: TGCGCCAGCAGCCTCGGGGGGACGGGGAACACTGAAGCTTTCTTT. Translation gives CASSLGGTGNTEAFF.

This clonotype was picked up a small number of times. This chain joins TRBV12-3 or TRBV12-4 and TRBJ2-1; D gene unclear. The CDR3 is made up of 14 amino acids. V was shortened by 6 bases and J by 0 bases, with 9 bases between the two germline ends. The DNA of the CDR3 is TGTGCCAGCAGGTCCCGGGTCTCCTACAATGAGCAGTTCTTC. Protein product: CASRSRVSYNEQFF.

This clonotype was counted only a few times. V and J are TRBV10-3 and TRBJ2-7; D possibly matches TRBD1 or TRBD2 (6 bases each). CDR1 and CDR2 (germline): ENHRY, SYGVKD. Deletions cut 7 bases from V and 4 bases from J, with 26 bases between. This CDR3 contains 17 residues. CDR3 sequence reads: CAITTGKSGAGSYEQYF. The CDR3 bases are TGTGCCATCACTACAGGGAAATCTGGGGCGGGGTCGTACGAGCAGTACTTC.

This clonotype was observed a few times. The CDR3 spells CASSFPQGTPDTQYF. The CDR3 coding sequence is TGCGCCAGCAGCTTCCCACAGGGGACTCCAGATACGCAGTATTTT. The chain carries TRBV5-1 and TRBJ2-3; a possible D gene is TRBD1 (7 bases). The CDR3 runs to 15 residues. The germline CDR1 and CDR2 sequences are SGHRS and YFSETQ. Trimming shortened V by 2 bases and J by 4 bases, and 14 bases separated the two germline ends.

The table lists this clonotype with a few counts. CDR3 nucleotides: TGTGCTAGTGGTTTGGTACTAGGAGGGTCGGCGAACACTGAAGCTTTCTTT. This encodes CASGLVLGGSANTEAFF. This chain connects TRBV12-5 to TRBJ1-1; D is ambiguous. V was shortened by 0 bases and J by 1 base, with 15 bases between the two germline ends. The length of the CDR3 is 17 residues. Germline CDR1 reads LGHNT; CDR2 reads FRNRAP.

The CDR3 coding sequence is TGTGCCAGCAGCTTAGGTGGGACCCAGCATACGCAGTATTTT. Protein product: CASSLGGTQHTQYF. The chain has TRBV7-2 and TRBJ2-3, with D perhaps given as TRBD1 or TRBD2 (5 bases each). Per the germline V gene, CDR1 is SGHTA and CDR2 is FQGNSA. V lost 1 base to trimming and J lost 7 bases, with 12 bases between them. The CDR3 is made up of 14 amino acids. The entire variable domain, with the rest obtained from reference TRBV7-2 and TRBJ2-3, is as follows: GAGVSQSPSNKVTEKGKDVELRCDPISGHTALYWYRQSLGQGLEFLIYFQGNSAPDKSGLPSDRFSAERTGGSVSTLTIQRTQQEDSAVYLCASSLGGTQHTQYFGPGTRLTVL.

The chain combines TRBV29-1 with TRBJ2-7; D remains ambiguous. Trimming took 4 bases from V and 7 from J, leaving 17 bases between them. CDR1 and CDR2 (germline): SQVTM, ANQGSEA. The CDR3 has 13 amino acids. CDR3 residues: CSVVGSQVREQYF. The CDR3 coding sequence is TGCAGCGTTGTGGGAAGTCAGGTCCGGGAGCAGTACTTC.